Following are 11 T cell receptor beta chains from one sample sequenced in a study of blood T cell repertoires in COVID-19. Profiling relied on immunoSEQ multiplex PCR, and the TCRdb table lists in-frame clones only, not all of them. This table has about 340,000 clones, less than 90% appearing once. The sequenced sample was peripheral blood. The receptors were sampled from a woman aged 60-70 years with COVID-19, enrolled during active disease.

This chain connects TRBV6-2 or TRBV6-3 to TRBJ2-7; D unclear. The V and J ends lost 3 bases and 3 bases respectively, with 9 bases between them. Germline V CDR1 and CDR2: MNHEY, SVGEGT. The CDR3 is 13 amino acids. CDR3 nucleotides: TGTGCCAGCAGTTATGAGGTATTCTACGAGCAGTACTTC. Protein sequence: CASSYEVFYEQYF.

V usage is TRBV10-1 and J usage is TRBJ2-1, with 7 bases fitting TRBD1. Trimming took 6 bases from V and 4 from J; bases not matched to a gene: 12. Per germline, CDR1 WNHNN and CDR2 SYGVQD (reference sequence). The CDR3 length is 16 residues. This CDR3 reads CASSPTGELGYNEQFF. The CDR3 bases are TGCGCCAGCAGCCCCACAGGGGAGCTGGGTTACAATGAGCAGTTCTTC.

The V gene is TRBV6-2 or TRBV6-3, the J gene TRBJ2-1, with D maybe TRBD1 (6 bases). Germline loops: CDR1 MNHEY, CDR2 SVGEGT. This CDR3 has 16 residues. Trimming removed 6 bases from V and 4 bases from J, with 19 bases in between. The CDR3 protein is CASSQDPRQAYNEQFF. CDR3 sequence (DNA): TGTGCCAGCAGCCAAGACCCTCGACAGGCTTACAATGAGCAGTTCTTC.

The genes are TRBV19 and TRBJ1-2, with TRBD1 matching over 9 bases. The trim removed 5 bases at V and 11 bases at J, leaving 9 bases unmatched. This CDR3 contains 13 residues. The germline V gene has CDR1 LNHDA and CDR2 SQIVND (reference sequence). CDR3 nucleotide sequence: TGTGCCAGTAGTGCCGGGACAGGGATGAGGTACACCTTC. It is translated as CASSAGTGMRYTF.

The chain uses TRBV10-3 and TRBJ2-3; D perhaps matches TRBD1 (5 bases). Deletions cut 10 bases from V and 2 bases from J, with 16 bases between. The length of the CDR3 is 14 residues. From germline, CDR1 is ENHRY and CDR2 SYGVKD. CDR3 sequence reads: CATAPQGFTDTQYF. For the CDR3, the DNA is TGTGCCACAGCCCCTCAGGGATTCACAGATACGCAGTATTTT.

The chain recombines TRBV18 with TRBJ1-3; 7 positions agree with TRBD1. This CDR3 is 14 amino acids long. The V and J ends lost 4 bases and 2 bases, in that order; junction bases with no gene match: 2. Germline lookup yields CDR1 KGHSH and CDR2 LQKENI. The DNA for the CDR3 is TGTGCCAGCTCACTCGACAGGGCTGGAAACACCATATATTTT. This encodes CASSLDRAGNTIYF.

The chain carries TRBV27 and TRBJ2-7; possibly TRBD1 for D (5 bases). Germline-derived CDR1 and CDR2 are MNHEY and SMNVEV (reference sequence). Trimming stripped 2 bases from V and 7 bases from J, with 15 bases between. The CDR3 covers 14 residues. Here the CDR3 reads CASSLEGALREQYF. The CDR3 nucleotides are TGTGCCAGCAGTTTAGAAGGGGCCCTTAGGGAGCAGTACTTC.

The V gene is TRBV9, the J gene TRBJ2-1, with D possibly matching TRBD2 (5 bases). Trimming took off 0 bases at V and 9 bases at J, with 7 bases between the two ends. The CDR3 consists of 12 residues. Germline V gene sequence: CDR1 SGDLS, CDR2 YYNGEE. CDR3 nucleotide sequence: TGTGCCAGCAGCGTAGCTGGGAGTGAGCAGTTCTTC. Translation: CASSVAGSEQFF.

The gene calls are TRBV2 and TRBJ1-4; 8 bases are a match to TRBD1. The CDR3 is 15 residues long. V shed 8 bases and J 0 bases; nucleotides not matched to a gene: 5. CDR1 is SNHLY, CDR2 FYNNEI, per germline. CDR3 region: CASRDRGATNEKLFF. The CDR3 nucleotides read TGTGCCAGCCGCGACAGGGGCGCAACTAATGAAAAACTGTTTTTT.

The chain has TRBV5-1 and TRBJ2-5; 8 bases agree with TRBD1. The length of the CDR3 is 15 residues. V shed 0 bases, J shed 4 bases, and the junction held 5 bases outside the gene matches. Germline lookup yields CDR1 SGHRS and CDR2 YFSETQ. DNA of the CDR3: TGCGCCAGCAGCTTGGACAGGGGGACGGTAGAGACCCAGTACTTC. As protein: CASSLDRGTVETQYF.

The sample holds one count of this clone. In DNA, the CDR3 is TGTGCCTGGGTCAGGATATCATCGGGGACTGAAGCTTTCTTT. Its protein is CAWVRISSGTEAFF. V usage is TRBV30 and J usage is TRBJ1-1; no clear D gene. The CDR3 is 14 residues long. V lost 5 bases and J 5 bases, leaving 18 bases between the germline ends. Looked up from germline, CDR1 is GTSNPN and CDR2 is SVGIG (reference sequence).